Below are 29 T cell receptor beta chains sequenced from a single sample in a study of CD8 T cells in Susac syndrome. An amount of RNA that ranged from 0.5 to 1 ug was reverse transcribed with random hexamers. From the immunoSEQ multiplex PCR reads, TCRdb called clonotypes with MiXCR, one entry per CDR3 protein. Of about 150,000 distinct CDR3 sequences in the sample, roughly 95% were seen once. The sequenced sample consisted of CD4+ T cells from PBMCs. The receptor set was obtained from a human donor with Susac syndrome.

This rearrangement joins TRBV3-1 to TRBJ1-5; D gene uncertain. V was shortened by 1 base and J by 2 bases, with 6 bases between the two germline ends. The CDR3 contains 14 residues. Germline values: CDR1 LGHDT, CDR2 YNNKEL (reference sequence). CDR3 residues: CASSQGPRNQPQHF. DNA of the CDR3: TGTGCCAGCAGCCAAGGGCCCCGCAATCAGCCCCAGCATTTT.

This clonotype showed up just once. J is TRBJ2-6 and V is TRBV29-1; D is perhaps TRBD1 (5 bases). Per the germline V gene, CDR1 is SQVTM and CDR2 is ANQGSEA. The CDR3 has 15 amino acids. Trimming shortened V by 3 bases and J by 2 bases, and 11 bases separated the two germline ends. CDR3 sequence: CSVDETGTGANVLTF. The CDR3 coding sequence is TGCAGCGTTGACGAAACAGGAACTGGGGCCAACGTCCTGACTTTC.

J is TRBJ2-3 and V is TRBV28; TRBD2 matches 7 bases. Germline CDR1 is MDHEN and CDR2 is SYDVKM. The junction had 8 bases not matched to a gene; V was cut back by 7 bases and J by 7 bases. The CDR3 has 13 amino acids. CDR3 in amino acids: CASTREGLNTQYF. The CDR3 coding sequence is TGTGCCAGCACGAGGGAGGGCCTCAATACGCAGTATTTT.

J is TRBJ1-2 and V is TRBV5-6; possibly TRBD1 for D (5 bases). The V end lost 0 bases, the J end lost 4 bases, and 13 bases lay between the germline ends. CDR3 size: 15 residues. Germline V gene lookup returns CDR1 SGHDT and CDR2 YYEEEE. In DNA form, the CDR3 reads TGTGCCAGCAGCTTGGTGGGGCCCGAAGCCTATGGCTACACCTTC. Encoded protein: CASSLVGPEAYGYTF.

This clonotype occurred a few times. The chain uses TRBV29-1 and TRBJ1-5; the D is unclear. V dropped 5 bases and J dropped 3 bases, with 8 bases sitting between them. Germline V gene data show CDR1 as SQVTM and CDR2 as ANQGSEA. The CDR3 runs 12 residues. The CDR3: CSVRLNNQPQHF. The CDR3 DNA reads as TGCAGCGTTAGACTTAACAATCAGCCCCAGCATTTT.

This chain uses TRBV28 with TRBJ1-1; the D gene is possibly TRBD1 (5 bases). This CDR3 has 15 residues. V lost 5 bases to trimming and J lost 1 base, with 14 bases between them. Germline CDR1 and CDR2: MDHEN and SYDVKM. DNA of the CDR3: TGTGCCAGCAGTGCGTTCGGACACACGAACACTGAAGCTTTCTTT. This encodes CASSAFGHTNTEAFF.

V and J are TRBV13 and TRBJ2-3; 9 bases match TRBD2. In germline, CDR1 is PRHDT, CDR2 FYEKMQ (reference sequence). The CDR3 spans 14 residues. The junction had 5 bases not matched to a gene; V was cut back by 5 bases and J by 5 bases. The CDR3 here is CASSPSGIVDTQYF. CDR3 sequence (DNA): TGTGCCAGCAGCCCTAGCGGGATTGTAGATACGCAGTATTTT.

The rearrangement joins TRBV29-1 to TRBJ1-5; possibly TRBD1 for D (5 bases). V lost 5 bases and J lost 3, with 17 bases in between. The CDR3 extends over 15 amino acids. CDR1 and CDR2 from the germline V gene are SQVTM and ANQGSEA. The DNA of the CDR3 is TGCAGCGTTCAAGTGGGGGGGACTGCCAATCAGCCCCAGCATTTT. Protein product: CSVQVGGTANQPQHF.

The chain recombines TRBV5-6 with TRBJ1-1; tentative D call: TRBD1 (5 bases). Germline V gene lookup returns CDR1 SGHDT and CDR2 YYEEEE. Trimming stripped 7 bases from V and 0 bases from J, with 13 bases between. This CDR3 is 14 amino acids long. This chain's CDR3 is CASGLGTVNTEAFF. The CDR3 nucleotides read TGTGCCAGCGGTCTCGGGACTGTGAACACTGAAGCTTTCTTT.

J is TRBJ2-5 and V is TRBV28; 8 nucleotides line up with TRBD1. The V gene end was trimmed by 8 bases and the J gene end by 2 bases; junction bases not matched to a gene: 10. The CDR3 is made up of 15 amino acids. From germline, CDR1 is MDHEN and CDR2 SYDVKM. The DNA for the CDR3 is TGTGCCAGCGGCTCGTCCGGGACAGGACAAGAGACCCAGTACTTC. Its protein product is CASGSSGTGQETQYF.

This CDR3 reads CSARERGSYNEQFF. The CDR3, as DNA: TGCAGTGCTAGAGAAAGGGGCTCCTACAATGAGCAGTTCTTC. The chain joins TRBV20-1 to TRBJ2-1; possible D gene TRBD1, 5 bases. Looked up from germline, CDR1 is DFQATT and CDR2 is SNEGSKA (reference sequence). V shed 0 bases and J shed 0 bases, with 6 bases lying between them. CDR3 length: 14 residues.

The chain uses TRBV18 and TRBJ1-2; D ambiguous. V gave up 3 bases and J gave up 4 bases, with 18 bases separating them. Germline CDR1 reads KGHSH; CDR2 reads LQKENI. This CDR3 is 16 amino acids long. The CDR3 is CASSPQVGRQSYGYTF. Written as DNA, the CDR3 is TGTGCCAGCTCACCTCAAGTTGGCAGGCAGAGCTATGGCTACACCTTC.

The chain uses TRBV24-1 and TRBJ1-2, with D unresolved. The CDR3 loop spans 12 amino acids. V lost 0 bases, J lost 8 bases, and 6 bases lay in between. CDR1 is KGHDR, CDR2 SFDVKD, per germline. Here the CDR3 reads CATSDLLGGYTF. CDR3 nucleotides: TGTGCCACCAGTGATTTGCTAGGCGGCTACACCTTC.

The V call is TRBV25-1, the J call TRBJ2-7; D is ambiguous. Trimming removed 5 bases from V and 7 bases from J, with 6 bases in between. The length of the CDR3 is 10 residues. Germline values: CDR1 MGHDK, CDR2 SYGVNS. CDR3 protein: CASSREEQYF. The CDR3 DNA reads TGTGCCAGCAGTCGAGAGGAGCAGTACTTC.

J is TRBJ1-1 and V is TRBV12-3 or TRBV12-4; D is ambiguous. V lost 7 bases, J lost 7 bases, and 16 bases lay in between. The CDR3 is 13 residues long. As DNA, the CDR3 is TGTGCCAGCACCCATCCGGCAGAGAGTGAAGCTTTCTTT. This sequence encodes CASTHPAESEAFF.

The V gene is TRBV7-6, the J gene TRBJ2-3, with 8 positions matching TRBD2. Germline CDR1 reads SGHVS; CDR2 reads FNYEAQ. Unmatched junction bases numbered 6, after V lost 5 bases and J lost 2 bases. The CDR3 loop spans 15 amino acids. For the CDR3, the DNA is TGTGCCAGCAGCCCAGTAGCGGGATACACAGATACGCAGTATTTT. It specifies CASSPVAGYTDTQYF. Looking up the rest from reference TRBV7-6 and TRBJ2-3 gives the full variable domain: GAGVSQSPRYKVTKRGQDVALRCDPISGHVSLYWYRQALGQGPEFLTYFNYEAQQDKSGLPNDRFSAERPEGSISTLTIQRTEQRDSAMYRCASSPVAGYTDTQYFGPGTRLTVL.

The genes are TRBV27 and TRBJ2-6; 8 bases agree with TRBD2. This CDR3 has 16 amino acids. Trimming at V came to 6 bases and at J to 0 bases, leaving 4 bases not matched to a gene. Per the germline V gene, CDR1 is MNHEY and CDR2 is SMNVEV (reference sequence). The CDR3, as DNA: TGTGCCAGCAGGAGTAGCGGGGACTCTGGGGCCAACGTCCTGACTTTC. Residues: CASRSSGDSGANVLTF.

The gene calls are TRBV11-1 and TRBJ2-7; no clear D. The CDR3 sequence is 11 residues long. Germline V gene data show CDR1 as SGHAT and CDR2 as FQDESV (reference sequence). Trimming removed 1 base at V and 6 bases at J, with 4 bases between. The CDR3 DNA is TGTGCCAGCAGCTTAGAAGGCGAGCAGTACTTC. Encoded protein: CASSLEGEQYF.

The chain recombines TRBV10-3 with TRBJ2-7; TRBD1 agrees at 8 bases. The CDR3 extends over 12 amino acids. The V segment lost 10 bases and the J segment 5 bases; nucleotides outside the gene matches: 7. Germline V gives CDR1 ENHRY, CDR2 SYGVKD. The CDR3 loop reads CATAGGRDEQYF. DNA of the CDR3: TGTGCCACCGCAGGGGGCCGCGACGAGCAGTACTTC.

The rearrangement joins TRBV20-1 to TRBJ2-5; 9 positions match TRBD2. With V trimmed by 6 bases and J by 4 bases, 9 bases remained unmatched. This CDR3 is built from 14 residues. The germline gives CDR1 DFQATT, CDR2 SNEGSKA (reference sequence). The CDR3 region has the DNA TGCAGTGCCCCTCTAGCGGGATTGGGAGAGACCCAGTACTTC. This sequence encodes CSAPLAGLGETQYF.

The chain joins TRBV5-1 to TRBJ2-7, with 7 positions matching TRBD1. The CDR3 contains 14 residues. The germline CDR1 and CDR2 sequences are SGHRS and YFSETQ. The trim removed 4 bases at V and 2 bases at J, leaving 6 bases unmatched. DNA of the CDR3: TGCGCCAGCAGCGTGGGGACAGTAACCTACGAGCAGTACTTC. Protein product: CASSVGTVTYEQYF.

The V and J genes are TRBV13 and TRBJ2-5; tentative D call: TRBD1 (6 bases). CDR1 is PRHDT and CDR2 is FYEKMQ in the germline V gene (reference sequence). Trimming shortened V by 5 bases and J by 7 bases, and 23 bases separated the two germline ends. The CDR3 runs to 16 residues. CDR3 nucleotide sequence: TGTGCCAGCAGCAATCTAGGACAGCGAAGTGTGGGGACCCAGTACTTC. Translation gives CASSNLGQRSVGTQYF.

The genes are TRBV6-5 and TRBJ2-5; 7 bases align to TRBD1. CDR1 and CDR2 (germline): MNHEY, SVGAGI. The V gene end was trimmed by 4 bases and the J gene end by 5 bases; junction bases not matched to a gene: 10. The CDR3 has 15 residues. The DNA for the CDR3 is TGTGCCAGCAGTTTTTCCAGGCAGGGGGTGGAGACCCAGTACTTC. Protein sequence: CASSFSRQGVETQYF.

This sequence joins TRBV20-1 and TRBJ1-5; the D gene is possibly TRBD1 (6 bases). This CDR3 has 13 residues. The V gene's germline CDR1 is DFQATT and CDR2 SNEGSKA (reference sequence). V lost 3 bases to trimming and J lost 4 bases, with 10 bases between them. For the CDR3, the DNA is TGCAGTGCTAGGGGGGCTGAAAATCAGCCCCAGCATTTT. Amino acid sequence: CSARGAENQPQHF.

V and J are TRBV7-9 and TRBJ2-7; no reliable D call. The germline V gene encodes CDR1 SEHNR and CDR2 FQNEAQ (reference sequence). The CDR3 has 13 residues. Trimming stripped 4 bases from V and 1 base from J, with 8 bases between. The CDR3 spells CASSSGPSYEQYF. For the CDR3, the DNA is TGTGCCAGCAGCTCGGGCCCATCCTACGAGCAGTACTTC.

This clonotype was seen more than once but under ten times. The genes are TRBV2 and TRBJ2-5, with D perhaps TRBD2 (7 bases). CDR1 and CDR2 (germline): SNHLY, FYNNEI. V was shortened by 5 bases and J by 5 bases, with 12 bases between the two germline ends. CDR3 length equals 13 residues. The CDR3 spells CASSIQGGETQYF. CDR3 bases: TGTGCCAGCAGTATACAGGGAGGGGAGACCCAGTACTTC.

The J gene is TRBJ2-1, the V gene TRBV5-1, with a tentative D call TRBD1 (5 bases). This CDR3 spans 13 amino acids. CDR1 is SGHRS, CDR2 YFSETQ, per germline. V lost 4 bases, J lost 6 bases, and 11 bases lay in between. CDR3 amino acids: CASSAGHLNEQFF. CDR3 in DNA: TGCGCCAGCAGCGCCGGACACCTCAATGAGCAGTTCTTC.

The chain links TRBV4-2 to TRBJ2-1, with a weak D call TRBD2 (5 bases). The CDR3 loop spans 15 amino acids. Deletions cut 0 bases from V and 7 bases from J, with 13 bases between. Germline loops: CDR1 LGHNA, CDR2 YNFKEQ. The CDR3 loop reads CASSQDIAKRNEQFF. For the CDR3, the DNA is TGTGCCAGCAGCCAAGATATAGCGAAGAGGAATGAGCAGTTCTTC.

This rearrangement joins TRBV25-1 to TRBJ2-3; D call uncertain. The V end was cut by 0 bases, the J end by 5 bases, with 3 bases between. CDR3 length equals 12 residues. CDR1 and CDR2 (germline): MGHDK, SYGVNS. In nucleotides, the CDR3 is TGTGCCAGCAGTGAATATGAAGATACGCAGTATTTT. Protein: CASSEYEDTQYF.